This T cell receptor beta chain was captured in a study of blood T cell repertoires in COVID-19. Study-level information: The United States, Italy and Spain were the sources of the acute and convalescent COVID-19 samples. From T cells, B-cell-depleted T cells, or PBMCs came the material, which was cDNA or gDNA.

The CDR3 is 16 amino acids. Germline V gene lookup returns CDR1 SGHDN and CDR2 FVKESK. Trimming left V 1 base short and J 0 bases short, with 13 bases between. In the original processing: Amplification of reference gene primers provided the estimated nucleated cell counts. Produced via immunoSEQ multiplex PCR; TCRdb's table is partial and in-frame only. The V and J calls and clone size come from that table; D and trimming were worked out from the DNA. The data hold about 270,000 clones, with approximately 89% observed a single time. Sequencing input: peripheral blood. This clonotype was obtained from a woman in her sixties who had recovered from COVID-19. J is TRBJ2-7 and V is TRBV14; D is perhaps TRBD2 (5 bases). The CDR3 here is CASSQGLKRRSYEQYF. For the CDR3, the DNA is TGTGCCAGCAGCCAAGGATTGAAGCGGCGCTCCTACGAGCAGTACTTC.